One sample yielded the 22 T cell receptor beta chains listed below, sequenced in a study of human T cells and chemical hapten exposure. TCRdb processed the RACE reads anew with MiXCR; each CDR3 protein has one entry. Of some 97,000 distinct CDR3 sequences listed, less than 35% were seen once; the top ten hold about a tenth. Time point meaning: patch test 3, about 24 weeks after DPC sensitization. Treatment: therapeutic diphenylcyclopropenone sensitization with weekly scalp DPC. Sequencing was performed on whole blood, taken in connection with sensitization to the hapten diphenylcyclopropenone (DPC). Receptors were obtained from a man aged 35-49 years with alopecia areata. Some clones in this sample may be carry-over from other donors' samples.

J is TRBJ2-7 and V is TRBV6-2 or TRBV6-3; 12 positions match TRBD2. The germline V gene has CDR1 MNHEY and CDR2 SVGEGT. Trimming cost V 7 bases and J 5 bases; bases outside gene matches: 9. CDR3 size: 15 residues. The CDR3 here is CASKLLAGGMDEQYF. In DNA, the CDR3 is TGTGCCAGCAAGTTACTAGCGGGAGGAATGGACGAGCAGTACTTC.

Only a few counts were recorded for this clonotype. This chain uses TRBV19 with TRBJ2-1; maybe TRBD2 (6 bases). There are 14 residues in the CDR3. Trimming shortened V by 5 bases and J by 6 bases, and 14 bases separated the two germline ends. Germline V CDR1 and CDR2: LNHDA, SQIVND (reference sequence). CDR3 sequence (DNA): TGTGCCAGTAGTCCAGCTGCGGGACCCAATGAGCAGTTCTTC. Amino acids: CASSPAAGPNEQFF.

This clonotype was recorded a few times. J is TRBJ2-3 and V is TRBV5-1; no definite D call. The V gene's germline CDR1 is SGHRS and CDR2 YFSETQ. The CDR3 totals 12 residues. Trimming left V 4 bases short and J 2 bases short, with 5 bases between. The CDR3 protein is CASSTDTDTQYF. In nucleotides, the CDR3 is TGCGCCAGCAGCACAGACACAGATACGCAGTATTTT.

The sample holds many counts of this clonotype. The genes are TRBV28 and TRBJ2-7, with D uncertain. Germline V lookup: CDR1 MDHEN, CDR2 SYDVKM. The CDR3 length is 10 residues. The germline V and J ends were trimmed by 4 bases and 6 bases, with 4 bases remaining between them. CDR3 protein: CASSSSEQYF. CDR3 DNA sequence: TGTGCCAGCAGTTCTTCCGAGCAGTACTTC.

This clonotype showed up just a few times. An end of the junction does not agree with germline; a read error may underlie this. The V and J genes are TRBV28 and TRBJ1-2, with 8 bases fitting TRBD1. CDR1 MDHEN and CDR2 SYDVKM come from the germline V gene. The CDR3 is 15 amino acids. CDR3 residues: CASSPDRAVRYGDTF. As DNA, the CDR3 is TGTGCCAGCAGTCCGGACAGGGCGGTCCGGTATGGCGACACCTTC.

V is TRBV11-2 and J is TRBJ2-5; 8 positions match TRBD1. The CDR3 runs 15 residues. From germline, CDR1 is SGHAT and CDR2 FQNNGV. V dropped 0 bases and J dropped 2; count of bases not matched to a gene: 2. The CDR3 region has the DNA TGTGCCAGCAGCTTAGAAGACAGGGGTCAAGAGACCCAGTACTTC. The encoded protein is CASSLEDRGQETQYF. Full variable domain (remainder filled in from reference TRBV11-2 and TRBJ2-5): EAGVAQSPRYKIIEKRQSVAFWCNPISGHATLYWYQQILGQGPKLLIQFQNNGVVDDSQLPKDRFSAERLKGVDSTLKIQPAKLEDSAVYLCASSLEDRGQETQYFGPGTRLLVL.

J is TRBJ2-4 and V is TRBV28; D is undetermined. Germline V gene sequence: CDR1 MDHEN, CDR2 SYDVKM. V lost 10 bases, J lost 5 bases, and 15 bases lay in between. This CDR3 is built from 13 residues. The CDR3 spells CATSVSRQNIQYF. The CDR3 DNA follows: TGTGCCACCTCGGTGAGCCGCCAAAACATTCAGTACTTC.

This clonotype has only a few counts. The rearrangement links TRBV7-9 to TRBJ2-5, with D perhaps TRBD2 (5 bases). The CDR3 contains 15 residues. V was shortened by 1 base and J by 4 bases, with 13 bases between the two germline ends. The V gene's germline CDR1 is SEHNR and CDR2 FQNEAQ (reference sequence). Written as DNA, the CDR3 is TGTGCCAGCAGCTTAGTAGAGGGAGCGAGAGAGACCCAGTACTTC. Translation gives CASSLVEGARETQYF. The whole variable domain, filled in from reference TRBV7-9 and TRBJ2-5, reads DTGVSQNPRHKITKRGQNVTFRCDPISEHNRLYWYRQTLGQGPEFLTYFQNEAQLEKSRLLSDRFSAERPKGSFSTLEIQRTEQGDSAMYLCASSLVEGARETQYFGPGTRLLVL.

The CDR3 sequence: CASSLEQADGYTF. The CDR3 nucleotides are TGTGCCAGCAGCTTAGAGCAGGCGGATGGCTACACCTTC. This sequence joins TRBV7-9 and TRBJ1-2; D is ambiguous. CDR3 length: 13 residues. Trimming removed 1 base from V and 6 bases from J, with 9 bases in between. Germline CDR1 and CDR2: SEHNR and FQNEAQ (reference sequence).

The chain has TRBV5-1 and TRBJ2-2; D gene uncertain. This CDR3 contains 15 residues. CDR1 is SGHRS and CDR2 is YFSETQ in the germline V gene. Trimming pared 6 bases from V and 1 base from J, leaving 13 bases between. The CDR3 protein is CASTLEQLNTGELFF. The DNA for the CDR3 is TGCGCCAGCACCCTCGAGCAATTGAACACCGGGGAGCTGTTTTTT.

This clonotype showed up just a few times. The DNA is omitted, as the CDR3 cannot be located on it reliably, and the CDR3 follows TCRdb's listing. This chain joins TRBV9 and TRBJ2-6; the listed D gene, TRBD1, was not tested against the DNA. Germline V CDR1 and CDR2: SGDLS, YYNGEE. 18 amino acids form the CDR3, both terminal residues included. The CDR3 sequence: CASSVGRGILSGANVLNF.

In its sample, this clonotype was seen a few times. The V call is TRBV7-9, the J call TRBJ1-4, with D unresolved. Germline V gene lookup returns CDR1 SEHNR and CDR2 FQNEAQ (reference sequence). CDR3 length equals 12 residues. V was cut by 5 bases and J by 6 bases, with 7 bases left in between. The CDR3 loop reads CASSLLDEKLFF. Written as DNA, the CDR3 is TGTGCCAGCAGCCTCCTTGATGAAAAACTGTTTTTT.

This clonotype has a handful of counts. V usage is TRBV7-2 and J usage is TRBJ1-5; D might be TRBD1 (5 bases). The CDR3 is 15 amino acids. Germline V gene lookup returns CDR1 SGHTA and CDR2 FQGNSA. V gave up 4 bases and J gave up 4 bases, with 14 bases separating them. The CDR3 is CASSSKGRVNQPQHF. CDR3 in DNA: TGTGCCAGCAGCTCAAAGGGCAGGGTAAATCAGCCCCAGCATTTT.

This rearrangement joins TRBV6-5 to TRBJ2-6, with a tentative D call TRBD2 (5 bases). CDR3 length equals 21 residues. CDR1 and CDR2 from the germline V gene are MNHEY and SVGAGI. Trimming cost V 0 bases and J 4 bases, with 25 bases left between them. Here the CDR3 reads CASSYSRSVSGKGRGANVLTF. The CDR3 DNA reads TGTGCCAGCAGTTACTCGAGATCGGTTTCAGGTAAAGGGAGAGGGGCCAACGTCCTGACTTTC.

This clonotype was observed a handful of times. The chain employs TRBV5-5 and TRBJ2-3, with D possibly matching TRBD1 (6 bases). V was trimmed by 4 bases and J by 3 bases, leaving 18 bases between them. Per the germline V gene, CDR1 is SGHKS and CDR2 is YYEKEE (reference sequence). The CDR3 runs 16 residues. In nucleotides, the CDR3 is TGTGCCAGCAGCGTAACAGGGATGGCGAAGACAGATACGCAGTATTTT. It encodes CASSVTGMAKTDTQYF.

J is TRBJ2-3 and V is TRBV12-3 or TRBV12-4; D ambiguous. CDR3 length equals 14 residues. With 3 bases removed from V and 2 bases from J, the gap between germline ends came to 9 bases. CDR3 loop: CASSFLQPTDTQYF. DNA for the CDR3: TGTGCCAGCAGTTTTTTACAGCCCACAGATACGCAGTATTTT.

This clonotype was counted between two and nine times. This chain uses TRBV11-3 with TRBJ2-2; 11 bases line up with TRBD2. Germline trimming cut 3 bases from V and 7 bases from J; bases unmatched to any gene: 7. The germline V gene encodes CDR1 SGHNT and CDR2 YENEEA. The CDR3 is made up of 16 amino acids. The CDR3 sequence is CASSLSLAGGSGELFF. CDR3 coding DNA: TGTGCCAGCAGCTTGAGTCTAGCGGGAGGTAGCGGGGAGCTGTTTTTT.

The chain uses TRBV11-1 and TRBJ2-3, with TRBD1 matching 8 bases. CDR1 is SGHAT and CDR2 is FQDESV in the germline V gene (reference sequence). J gave up 12 bases and V 1 base, and 6 bases lay outside the gene matches. The CDR3 spans 13 residues. DNA for the CDR3: TGTGCCAGCAGCTTAGGATACAGGGGGACCCAGTATTTT. Residues: CASSLGYRGTQYF.

The chain employs TRBV18 and TRBJ2-5; TRBD2 agrees at 11 bases. V shed 1 base, J shed 1 base, and the junction held 5 bases outside the gene matches. Germline assignment: CDR1 KGHSH and CDR2 LQKENI. The CDR3 covers 17 residues. The CDR3 DNA is TGTGCCAGCTCACCACTGGCTAGCGGGAGGAGCCAAGAGACCCAGTACTTC. Protein: CASSPLASGRSQETQYF.

The chain combines TRBV24-1 with TRBJ2-5; maybe TRBD1 (5 bases). V lost 2 bases and J lost 2, with 11 bases in between. This CDR3 has 15 residues. Germline CDR1 KGHDR, CDR2 SFDVKD. The CDR3 DNA reads TGTGCCACCAGTGATTCCACAGGTCTTCAAGAGACCCAGTACTTC. Protein: CATSDSTGLQETQYF.

This clonotype was counted ten times or more. The J gene is TRBJ2-5, the V gene TRBV20-1; the D gene is possibly TRBD2 (6 bases). Germline values: CDR1 DFQATT, CDR2 SNEGSKA (reference sequence). Between the trimmed V and J ends, which lost 6 bases and 5 bases, there was a span of 10 bases. The CDR3 covers 11 residues. This CDR3 is CSAPGGETQYF. The CDR3 DNA follows: TGCAGTGCCCCCGGGGGTGAGACCCAGTACTTC.

CDR3 protein: CSVVEDLAKNIQYF. For the CDR3, the DNA is TGCAGCGTTGTGGAGGATTTAGCCAAAAACATTCAGTACTTC. The V and J genes are TRBV29-1 and TRBJ2-4; possibly TRBD2 for D (5 bases). V dropped 4 bases and J dropped 0 bases, with 10 bases sitting between them. Germline assignment: CDR1 SQVTM and CDR2 ANQGSEA. The CDR3 is made up of 14 amino acids.